The present entry profiles one T cell receptor beta chain with its context. Its antigen remains unidentified. This record comes from a study of T cells expressing NK-cell markers. Study-level information: Investigators obtained TCR beta repertoires from sorted CD3+CD56+NKG2C+, CD3+CD56+NKG2C- and CD3+CD56-NKG2C+ T cells. Study-wide results and limits: Questions lingered over whether expanded NKG2C+ T cell clones were HCMV-specific. Researchers report these clonotypes also headed the CD3+CD56-NKG2C+ fraction in several donors.

UMI-tagged 5'RACE template switching yielded the TCR beta cDNA. From its re-call of the 5' RACE reads, TCRdb lists each CDR3 protein once, without DNA. This listing includes 400,000 to 500,000 distinct CDR3 sequences. The CDR3 runs to 14 residues. Germline V gene data show CDR1 as MGHDK and CDR2 as SYGVNS. This TCR derives from a woman between 18 and 70 years old in good health. This sequence joins TRBV25-1 and TRBJ1-4; lacking DNA, the TRBD1 call made by TCRdb goes unchecked. Material for sequencing was blood T cells: a sorted CD56 or NKG2C T cell subset, CD4+ or CD8+ T cells, or bulk PBMC T cells (not recorded which). CDR3 protein: CASSRTGLNEKLFF.